This T cell receptor beta chain was profiled in a study of lymphopenia after photon versus proton radiotherapy. General study results and limits: Oligoclonal CD8+ Temra expansion after nadir drove photon patients' diversity drop.

This clone was seen a handful of times. Its antigen is currently unknown. Repertoires were generated with immunoSEQ multiplex PCR, while TCRdb's copy carries only in-frame clones and drops some. The sample contains tens of thousands of clones, around 82% of which appear only once. The CDR3 extends over 13 amino acids. V lost 4 bases and J 4 bases, leaving 8 bases between the germline ends. Germline values: CDR1 SEHNR, CDR2 FQNEAQ (reference sequence). This TCR was recovered from a man in his fifties or sixties with pancreatic cancer. The material was peripheral blood, obtained from a patient treated with proton-based radiotherapy. The gene calls are TRBV7-9 and TRBJ1-5, with D perhaps matching TRBD1 (5 bases). The CDR3 DNA is TGTGCCAGCAGCTCCGGGGCAAATCAGCCCCAGCATTTT. Translating it yields CASSSGANQPQHF.